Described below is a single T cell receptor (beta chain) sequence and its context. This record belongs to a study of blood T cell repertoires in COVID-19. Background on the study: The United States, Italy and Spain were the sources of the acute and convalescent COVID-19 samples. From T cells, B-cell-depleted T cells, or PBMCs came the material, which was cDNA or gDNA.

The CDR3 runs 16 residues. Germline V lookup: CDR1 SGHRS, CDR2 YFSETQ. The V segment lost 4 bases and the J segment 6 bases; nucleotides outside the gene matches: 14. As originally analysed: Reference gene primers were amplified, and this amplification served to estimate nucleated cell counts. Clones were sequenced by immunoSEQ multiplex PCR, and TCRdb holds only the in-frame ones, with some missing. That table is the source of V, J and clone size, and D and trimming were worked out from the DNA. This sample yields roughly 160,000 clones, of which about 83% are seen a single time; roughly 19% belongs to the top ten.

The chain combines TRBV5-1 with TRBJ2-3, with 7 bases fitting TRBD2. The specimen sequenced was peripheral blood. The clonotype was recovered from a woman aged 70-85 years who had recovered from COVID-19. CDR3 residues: CASSPPLAALGDTQYF. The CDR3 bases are TGCGCCAGCAGCCCCCCCCTAGCGGCCCTTGGGGATACGCAGTATTTT.